What follows is one T cell receptor (beta chain) and its context. What it recognizes is unknown. This entry belongs to a study of cytomegalovirus exposure and HLA in healthy donors. Study outcomes and limitations: Solely CMV serostatus was available to characterize immune exposure. The study found most TCR sequences rare, yet found some public TCRs in many donors.

This PCR relied on a set of 60 Vbeta primers and 13 Jbeta primers. Assay: immunoSEQ multiplex PCR; the TCRdb copy retains only in-frame clones and omits some. The table includes 150,000 to 200,000 clones, 70% to 85% detected once. At the time of sampling, donors were nominally healthy, though unrecorded immune exposures were likely. CDR1 is SEHNR and CDR2 is FQNEAQ in the germline V gene (reference sequence). The V and J ends lost 5 bases and 2 bases respectively, with 16 bases between them. CDR3 size: 16 residues. Sequenced sample: PBMCs. The receptor comes from a young man in good health and CMV-seropositive. This chain links TRBV7-9 with TRBJ2-1; D may be TRBD1 (6 bases). The CDR3 sequence is CASSPPAGAAYNEQFF. The CDR3, as DNA: TGTGCCAGCAGCCCGCCGGCAGGGGCAGCCTACAATGAGCAGTTCTTC.